This is a list of T cell receptor beta chains from one sample in a study of identical twins. One entry per CDR3 protein, called by TCRdb with MiXCR from the 5' RACE reads. The table records 400,000 to 500,000 distinct CDR3 sequences, around 18% of them present only once. Material: naive T cells sorted from blood. The source of these receptors is a man aged 50 or older in good health. Both conserved end residues are trimmed from each CDR3.

TRBJ1-1 TRBV5-5 ASSRLGAGNTEAF
TRBJ2-1 TRBV5-1 ASSLFPGASNEQF
TRBJ2-5 TRBV2 ASSEQSGGALETQY
TRBJ2-3 TRBV29-1 SVGVLGDTQY
TRBJ2-2 TRBV5-1 ASSPGTLKSPPTNTGELF
TRBJ2-7 TRBV2 ASKGMGYEQY
TRBJ1-1 TRBV5-1 ASSSSAEAF
TRBJ1-2 TRBV10-3 AISEGMRRGARPGYT
TRBJ2-1 TRBV27 ASSLKSSYNEQF
TRBJ2-1 TRBV7-9 ASSLGGTGPNNEQF
TRBJ2-5 TRBV4-3 ASSQDLSRFGETQY
TRBJ2-5 TRBV6-2/TRBV6-3 ASSDPTSGSRKTQY
TRBJ2-1 TRBV29-1 SVEDNGSLGARGGSYNEQF
TRBJ2-1 TRBV7-9 ASSGGPGTSYNEQF
TRBJ1-6 TRBV12-3/TRBV12-4 ASSGGNSPLH
TRBJ2-7 TRBV11-3 ASSTGTSGGPYEQY
TRBJ2-1 TRBV6-4 ASSDSGGRVDEQF
TRBJ2-5 TRBV4-1 ASSQDTSGGLAQY
TRBJ2-3 TRBV7-9 ASSLDVIRTDTQY
TRBJ2-1 TRBV6-1 AARRDVYNEQF
TRBJ2-1 TRBV12-3/TRBV12-4 ASSPRVAGGGNEQF
TRBJ1-1 TRBV29-1 SVDPHRGTPEAF
TRBJ2-5 TRBV29-1 SVDLLWDGTQY
TRBJ2-2 TRBV5-1 ASSFRADNTGELF
TRBJ2-1 TRBV4-2 ASSQELAGSYNEQF
TRBJ2-7 TRBV12-3/TRBV12-4 ASSLLTGPEQY
TRBJ2-7 TRBV2 ASRQYRGGTYEQY
TRBJ2-7 TRBV6-5 ASSYLSPNSYEQY
TRBJ2-1 TRBV29-1 SVVAGGPGEQF
TRBJ2-3 TRBV5-5 ASSYRAGGPRIVDTQY
TRBJ1-5 TRBV20-1 SASLPSEFQPQH
TRBJ2-3 TRBV7-2 ASSLGGYSSTDTQY
TRBJ2-3 TRBV5-1 ASSPGTTRGDTQY
TRBJ1-5 TRBV12-3/TRBV12-4 ASVGTVNQPQH
TRBJ2-3 TRBV5-5 ASSAPLTDTQY
TRBJ2-5 TRBV20-1 SASDGRVKETQY
TRBJ1-4 TRBV3-1 ASSQGNGEKLF
TRBJ2-1 TRBV11-1 ASSPDRLLQF
TRBJ2-6 TRBV6-1 ASRNRAGANVLT
TRBJ1-3 TRBV6-1 ASTNGLTSGNTIY